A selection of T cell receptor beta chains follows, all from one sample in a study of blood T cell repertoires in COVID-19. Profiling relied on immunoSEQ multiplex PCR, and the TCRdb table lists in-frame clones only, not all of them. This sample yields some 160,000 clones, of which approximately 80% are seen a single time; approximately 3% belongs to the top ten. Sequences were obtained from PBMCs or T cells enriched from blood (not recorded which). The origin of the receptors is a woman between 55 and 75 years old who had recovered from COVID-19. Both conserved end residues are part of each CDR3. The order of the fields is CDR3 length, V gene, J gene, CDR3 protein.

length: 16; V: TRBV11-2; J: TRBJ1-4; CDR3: CASSFGLQGPNEKLFF
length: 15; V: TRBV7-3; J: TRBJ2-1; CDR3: CASSSRGQGANEQFF
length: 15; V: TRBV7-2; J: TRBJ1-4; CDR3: CASSPGFATNEKLFF
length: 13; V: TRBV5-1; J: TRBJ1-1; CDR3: CASTLTVNTEAFF
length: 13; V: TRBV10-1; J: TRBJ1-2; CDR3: CASSESSDMGYTF
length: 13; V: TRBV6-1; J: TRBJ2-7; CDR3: CASSDEDRDEQYF
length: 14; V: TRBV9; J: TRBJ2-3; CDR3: CASSVERSTDTQYF
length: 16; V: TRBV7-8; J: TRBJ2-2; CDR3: CASSPKAGSNTGELFF
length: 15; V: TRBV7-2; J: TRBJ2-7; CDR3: CASTDYSGGAGEQYF
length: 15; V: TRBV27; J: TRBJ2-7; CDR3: CASSFGLAGTYEQYF
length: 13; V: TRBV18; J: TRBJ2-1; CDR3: CASSPLEGGEQFF
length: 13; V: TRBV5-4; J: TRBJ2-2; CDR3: CASSLGPTGELFF
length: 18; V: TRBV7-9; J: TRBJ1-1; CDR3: CASSLGPGSYSLNTEAFF
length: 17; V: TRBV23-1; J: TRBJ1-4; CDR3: CASSQNDAVATNEKLFF
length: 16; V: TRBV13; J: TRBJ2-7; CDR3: CASSTRRPVRSYEQYF
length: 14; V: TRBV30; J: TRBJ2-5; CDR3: CAWGKGGGFETQYF
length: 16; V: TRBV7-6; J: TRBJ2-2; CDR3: CASSLGRGQNTGELFF
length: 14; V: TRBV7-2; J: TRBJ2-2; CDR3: CASSLGPSSGELFF
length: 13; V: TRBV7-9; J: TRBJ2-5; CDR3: CASSLGHQETQYF
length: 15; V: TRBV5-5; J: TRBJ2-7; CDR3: CASSLLPGMNYEQYF
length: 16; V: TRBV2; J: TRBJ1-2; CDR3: CASSEEGNSWTNGYTF
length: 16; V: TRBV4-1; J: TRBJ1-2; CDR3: CASSRSGTGANYGYTF
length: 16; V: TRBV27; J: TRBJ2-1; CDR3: CASSLSWGVSYNEQFF
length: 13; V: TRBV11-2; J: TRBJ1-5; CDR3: CASSRTENQPQHF
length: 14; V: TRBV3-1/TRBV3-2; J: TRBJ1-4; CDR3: CASSQGPSGEKLFF
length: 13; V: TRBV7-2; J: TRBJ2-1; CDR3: CASSFARWTGQFF
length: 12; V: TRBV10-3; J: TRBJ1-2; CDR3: CAIRQGNYGYTF
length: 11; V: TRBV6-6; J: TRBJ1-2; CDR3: CASSYEVGYTF
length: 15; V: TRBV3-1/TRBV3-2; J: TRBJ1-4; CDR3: CASSQEGGVGEKLFF
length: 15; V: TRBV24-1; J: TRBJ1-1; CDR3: CATSDSGQLNTEAFF
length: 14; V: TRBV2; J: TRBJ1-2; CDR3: CASSGPGTEYGYTF
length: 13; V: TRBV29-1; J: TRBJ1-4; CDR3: CSVARGGNEKLFF
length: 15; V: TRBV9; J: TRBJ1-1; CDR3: CASSVTSRGHTEAFF
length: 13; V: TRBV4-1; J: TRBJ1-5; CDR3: CASSQALNQPQHF
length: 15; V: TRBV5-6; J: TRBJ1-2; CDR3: CASSETGAAFYGYTF
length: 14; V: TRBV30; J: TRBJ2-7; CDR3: CAWGRGQGIYEQYF
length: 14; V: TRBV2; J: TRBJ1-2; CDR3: CASSEATANYGYTF
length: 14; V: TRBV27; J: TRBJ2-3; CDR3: CASSPLDRGVSQYF
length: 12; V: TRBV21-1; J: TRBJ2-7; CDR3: CARSGVRHEQYF